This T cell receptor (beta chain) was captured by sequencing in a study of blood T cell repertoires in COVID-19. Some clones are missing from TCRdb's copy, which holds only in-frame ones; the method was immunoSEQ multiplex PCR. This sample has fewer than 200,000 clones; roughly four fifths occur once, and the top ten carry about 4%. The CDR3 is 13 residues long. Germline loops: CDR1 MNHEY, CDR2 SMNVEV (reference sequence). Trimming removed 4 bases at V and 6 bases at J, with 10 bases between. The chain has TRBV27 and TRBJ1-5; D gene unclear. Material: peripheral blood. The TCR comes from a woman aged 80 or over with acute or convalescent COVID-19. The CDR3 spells CASSSVIGQPQHF. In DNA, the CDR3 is TGTGCCAGCAGTTCGGTTATCGGTCAGCCCCAGCATTTT.